A single TCR beta chain is shown here with its context. Its antigen is still unknown. TCRdb's table, derived via immunoSEQ multiplex PCR, lists solely in-frame clones and lacks some. The table shows around 2.3 million clones, with around 95% occurring only once. The sample is drawn from a study of shared clonotypes between healthy human individuals. Germline trimming cut 3 bases from V and 9 bases from J; bases unmatched to any gene: 14. The length of the CDR3 is 15 residues. CDR1 and CDR2 from the germline V gene are SGHTS and YDEGEE. Broader study findings: Sorted-subset samples were not fully sequenced, rarefaction indicated.

The chain is built from TRBV5-8 and TRBJ1-2; 7 bases align to TRBD1. Sequenced material: naive CD4+ T cells sorted from blood. Subset specified: CD45RA+ positively selected. This clonotype was obtained from a young man in good health. Written as DNA, the CDR3 is TGTGCCAGCAGCTGGGCCGGGACAGTAATATGGAGCTACACCTTC. Translated: CASSWAGTVIWSYTF. Together with reference TRBV5-8 and TRBJ1-2, the CDR3 gives the full variable domain: EAGVTQSPTHLIKTRGQQATLRCSPISGHTSVYWYQQALGLGLQFLLWYDEGEERNRGNFPPRFSGRQFPNYSSELNVNALELEDSALYLCASSWAGTVIWSYTFGSGTRLTVV.